This TCR beta chain was found in a study of response to subunit inactivated influenza vaccine. J gave up 7 bases and V 3 bases, and 9 bases lay outside the gene matches. CDR1 and CDR2 (germline): MNHEY, SVGEGT. The CDR3 length is 16 residues. In TCRdb, the RT-PCR reads were re-called with MiXCR into one record per CDR3 protein. Altogether roughly 650,000 distinct CDR3 sequences are present, approximately 15% being singletons, with the ten largest covering roughly 12%. This clonotype was counted between two and nine times. Its specificity is unknown. Study-level findings and limits: Only a handful of new T cells, the authors suggested, are recruited with each seasonal influenza vaccination.

This chain joins TRBV6-2 or TRBV6-3 and TRBJ2-7; 13 nucleotides align to TRBD2. This receptor was obtained from a man aged 50-59 years who received an inactivated influenza vaccine. Sequences were derived from PBMCs from blood, sampled approximately 12 days after vaccination. The CDR3 DNA reads as TGTGCCAGCAGTTATCGACTAGCGGGAGGACTGCGGGAGCAGTACTTC. Amino acids: CASSYRLAGGLREQYF.